This TCR beta chain was profiled in a study of blood T cell repertoires in COVID-19. Germline V CDR1 and CDR2: LNHDA, SQIVND (reference sequence). The CDR3 is 19 amino acids. Trimming took 4 bases from V and 3 from J; bases not matched to a gene: 10. Assay used: immunoSEQ multiplex PCR; TCRdb lists only in-frame clones, some missing. The profile shows roughly 120,000 clones, about 85% of them singletons. This clone has a single count. The V and J genes are TRBV19 and TRBJ2-3; 16 bases align to TRBD2. Sequences were obtained from peripheral blood. The sequence came from a man between 70 and 80 years old with acute or convalescent COVID-19. The CDR3 DNA sequence: TGTGCCAGTAGTAGAGACCCGGGACTAGCGGGGGGGAGGACAGATACGCAGTATTTT. Translation: CASSRDPGLAGGRTDTQYF.